This T cell receptor beta chain derives from a study of control samples from healthy donors and cancer patients. The repertoire was sequenced with immunoSEQ multiplex PCR; TCRdb's copy has only in-frame clones and lacks some. The sample lists about 61,000 clones, 90% occurring once. V dropped 3 bases and J dropped 5; count of bases not matched to a gene: 3. The length of the CDR3 is 14 residues. CDR1 is SGHDT, CDR2 YYEEEE, per germline. The sequence derives from a man aged 60 to 69 with colorectal cancer. Sequenced: PBMCs. The genes are TRBV5-6 and TRBJ1-1; 11 bases fit TRBD1. The CDR3 reads CASSSGTGGTEAFF. The CDR3 DNA reads as TGTGCCAGCAGCTCCGGGACAGGGGGTACTGAAGCTTTCTTT.